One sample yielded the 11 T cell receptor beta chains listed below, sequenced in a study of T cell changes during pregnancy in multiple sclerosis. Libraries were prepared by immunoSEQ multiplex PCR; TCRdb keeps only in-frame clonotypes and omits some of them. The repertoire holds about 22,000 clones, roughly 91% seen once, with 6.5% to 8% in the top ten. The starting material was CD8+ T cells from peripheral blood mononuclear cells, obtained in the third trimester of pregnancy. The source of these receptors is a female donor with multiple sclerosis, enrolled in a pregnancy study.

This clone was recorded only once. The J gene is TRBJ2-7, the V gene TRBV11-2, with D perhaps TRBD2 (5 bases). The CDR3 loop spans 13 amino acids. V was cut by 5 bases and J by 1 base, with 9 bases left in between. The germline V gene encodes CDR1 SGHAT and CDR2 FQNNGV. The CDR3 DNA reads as TGTGCCAGCAGCCCACCGGGGTCCTACGAGCAGTACTTC. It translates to CASSPPGSYEQYF.

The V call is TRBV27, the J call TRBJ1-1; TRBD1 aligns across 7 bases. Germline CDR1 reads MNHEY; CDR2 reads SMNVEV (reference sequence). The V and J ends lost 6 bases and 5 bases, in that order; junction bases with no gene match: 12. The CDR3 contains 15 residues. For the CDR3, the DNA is TGTGCCAGCAGAAAACTGACAGGGTGGGGAACTGAAGCTTTCTTT. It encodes CASRKLTGWGTEAFF.

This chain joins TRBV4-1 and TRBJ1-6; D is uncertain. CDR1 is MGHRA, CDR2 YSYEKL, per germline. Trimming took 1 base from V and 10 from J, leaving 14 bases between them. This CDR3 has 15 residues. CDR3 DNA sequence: TGCGCCAGCAGCCAAGGGACTCCAGCGGTCTCACCCCTCCACTTT. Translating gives CASSQGTPAVSPLHF.

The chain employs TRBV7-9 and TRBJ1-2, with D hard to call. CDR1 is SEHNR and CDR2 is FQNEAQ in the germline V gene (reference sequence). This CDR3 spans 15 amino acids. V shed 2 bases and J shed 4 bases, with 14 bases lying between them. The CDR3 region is CASSLIGGSSYGYTF. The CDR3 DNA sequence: TGTGCCAGCAGCTTAATAGGAGGGTCGTCCTATGGCTACACCTTC. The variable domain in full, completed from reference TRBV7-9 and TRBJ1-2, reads DTGVSQNPRHKITKRGQNVTFRCDPISEHNRLYWYRQTLGQGPEFLTYFQNEAQLEKSRLLSDRFSAERPKGSFSTLEIQRTEQGDSAMYLCASSLIGGSSYGYTFGSGTRLTVV.

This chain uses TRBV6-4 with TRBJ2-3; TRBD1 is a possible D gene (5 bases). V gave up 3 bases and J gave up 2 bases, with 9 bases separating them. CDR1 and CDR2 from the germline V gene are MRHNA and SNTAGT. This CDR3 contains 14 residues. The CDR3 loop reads CASSDGAHTDTQYF. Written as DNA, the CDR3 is TGTGCCAGCAGTGATGGGGCGCACACAGATACGCAGTATTTT.

CDR3 coding DNA: TGTGCCAGCAGTCCCGGGACACCTTTATACGAGCAGTACTTC. Protein sequence: CASSPGTPLYEQYF. The chain couples TRBV28 to TRBJ2-7; D may be TRBD1 (6 bases). The CDR3 spans 14 residues. Deletions cut 5 bases from V and 4 bases from J, with 15 bases between. Germline CDR1 reads MDHEN; CDR2 reads SYDVKM.

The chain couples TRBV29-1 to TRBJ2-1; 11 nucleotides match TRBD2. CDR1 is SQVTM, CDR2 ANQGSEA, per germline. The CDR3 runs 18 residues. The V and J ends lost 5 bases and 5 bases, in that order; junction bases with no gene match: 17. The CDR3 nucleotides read TGCAGCGTTACCGGACTAGCGGGCTTCGAGATTCCACACAATGAGCAGTTCTTC. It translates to CSVTGLAGFEIPHNEQFF.

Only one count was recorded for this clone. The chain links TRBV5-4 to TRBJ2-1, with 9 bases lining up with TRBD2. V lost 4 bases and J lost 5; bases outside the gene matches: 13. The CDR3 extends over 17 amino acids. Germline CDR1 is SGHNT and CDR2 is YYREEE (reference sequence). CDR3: CASSVEGRGRENNEQFF. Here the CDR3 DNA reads TGTGCCAGCAGCGTCGAGGGGCGCGGGAGGGAAAACAATGAGCAGTTCTTC. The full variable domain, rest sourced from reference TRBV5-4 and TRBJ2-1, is ETGVTQSPTHLIKTRGQQVTLRCSSQSGHNTVSWYQQALGQGPQFIFQYYREEENGRGNFPPRFSGLQFPNYSSELNVNALELDDSALYLCASSVEGRGRENNEQFFGPGTRLTVL.

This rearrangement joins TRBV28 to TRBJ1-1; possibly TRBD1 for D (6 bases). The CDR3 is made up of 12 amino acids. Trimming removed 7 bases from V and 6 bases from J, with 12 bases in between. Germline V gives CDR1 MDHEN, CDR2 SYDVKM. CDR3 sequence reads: CASTHQGPEAFF. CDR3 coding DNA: TGTGCCAGCACCCATCAGGGGCCTGAAGCTTTCTTT. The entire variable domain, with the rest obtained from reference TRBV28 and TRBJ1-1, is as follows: DVKVTQSSRYLVKRTGEKVFLECVQDMDHENMFWYRQDPGLGLRLIYFSYDVKMKEKGDIPEGYSVSREKKERFSLILESASTNQTSMYLCASTHQGPEAFFGQGTRLTVV.

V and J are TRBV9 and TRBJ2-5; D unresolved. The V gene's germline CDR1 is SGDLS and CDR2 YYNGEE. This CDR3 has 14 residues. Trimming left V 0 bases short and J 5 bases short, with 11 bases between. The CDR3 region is CASSVDGVHETQYF. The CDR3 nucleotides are TGTGCCAGCAGCGTAGATGGAGTCCATGAGACCCAGTACTTC.

CDR3 sequence reads: CASSIKGNEQFF. The CDR3 DNA reads TGTGCCAGTAGTATTAAGGGGAATGAGCAGTTCTTC. The rearrangement joins TRBV19 to TRBJ2-1; possible D gene TRBD1, 5 bases. V was clipped by 3 bases and J by 7 bases, with 7 bases between them. The V gene's germline CDR1 is LNHDA and CDR2 SQIVND (reference sequence). The CDR3 extends over 12 amino acids.